This T cell receptor (beta chain) emerged from a study of T cell responses to AZD1222 COVID-19 vaccine. Study overall: Recipients boosted at about 4 weeks or about 12 weeks are pooled.

TCRdb's copy holds only in-frame clones and misses some; the assay was immunoSEQ multiplex PCR. The sample carries 75,000 to 95,000 clones, 90% recorded once. This clone was recorded a few times. Trimming removed 3 bases at V and 2 bases at J, with 2 bases between. The CDR3 is made up of 11 amino acids. Per the germline V gene, CDR1 is SNHLY and CDR2 is FYNNEI. The TCR originated in an adult in good health. The genes are TRBV2 and TRBJ2-7, with unresolved D. This sample comprised peripheral blood, obtained on day 0 of AZD1222 vaccination. CDR3 in amino acids: CASSETYEQYF. CDR3 sequence (DNA): TGTGCCAGCAGTGAGACCTACGAGCAGTACTTC. Full variable domain (missing parts from reference TRBV2 and TRBJ2-7): EPEVTQTPSHQVTQMGQEVILRCVPISNHLYFYWYRQILGQKVEFLVSFYNNEISEKSEIFDDQFSVERPDGSNFTLKIRSTKLEDSAMYFCASSETYEQYFGPGTRLTVT.